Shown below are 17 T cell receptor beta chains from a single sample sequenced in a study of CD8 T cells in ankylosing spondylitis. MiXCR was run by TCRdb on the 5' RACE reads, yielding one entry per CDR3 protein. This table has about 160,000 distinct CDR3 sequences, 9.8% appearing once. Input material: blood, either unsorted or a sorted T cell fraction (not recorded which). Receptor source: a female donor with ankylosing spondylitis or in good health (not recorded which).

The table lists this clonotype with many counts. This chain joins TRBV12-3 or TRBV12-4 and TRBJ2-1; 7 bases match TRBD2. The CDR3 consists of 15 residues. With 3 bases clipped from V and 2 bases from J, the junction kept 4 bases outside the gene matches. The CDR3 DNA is TGTGCCAGCAGTTTGGGGGGAGGGCCCTACAATGAGCAGTTCTTC. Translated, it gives CASSLGGGPYNEQFF.

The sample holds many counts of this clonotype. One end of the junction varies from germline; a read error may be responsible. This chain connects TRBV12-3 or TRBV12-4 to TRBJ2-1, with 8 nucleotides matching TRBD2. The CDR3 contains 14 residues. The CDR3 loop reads CASSLGLAGNEQFF. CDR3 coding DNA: TGTGCCAGCAGCTTAGGCCTAGCGGGCAATGAGCAGTTCTTC.

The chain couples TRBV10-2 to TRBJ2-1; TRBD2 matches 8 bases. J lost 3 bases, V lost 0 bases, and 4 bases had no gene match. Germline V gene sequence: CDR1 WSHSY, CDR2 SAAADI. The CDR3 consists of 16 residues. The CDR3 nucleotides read TGCGCCAGCAGTGAGTCGATTAGCGGGATCTACAATGAGCAGTTCTTC. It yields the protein CASSESISGIYNEQFF.

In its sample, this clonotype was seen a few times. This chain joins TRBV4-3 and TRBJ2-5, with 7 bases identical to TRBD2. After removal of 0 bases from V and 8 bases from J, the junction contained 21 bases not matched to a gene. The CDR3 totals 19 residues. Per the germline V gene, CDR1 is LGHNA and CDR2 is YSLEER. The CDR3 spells CASSQDRSIGGGPGETQYF. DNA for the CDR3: TGCGCCAGCAGCCAAGATCGTAGTATCGGCGGGGGTCCTGGGGAAACCCAGTACTTC.

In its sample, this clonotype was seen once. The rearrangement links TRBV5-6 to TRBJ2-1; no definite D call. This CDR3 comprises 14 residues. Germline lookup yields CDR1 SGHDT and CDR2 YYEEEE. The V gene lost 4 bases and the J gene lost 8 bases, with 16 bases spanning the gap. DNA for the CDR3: TGTGCCAGCAGCCGTGGGCATCCCTGTTATGAGCAGTTCTTC. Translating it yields CASSRGHPCYEQFF.

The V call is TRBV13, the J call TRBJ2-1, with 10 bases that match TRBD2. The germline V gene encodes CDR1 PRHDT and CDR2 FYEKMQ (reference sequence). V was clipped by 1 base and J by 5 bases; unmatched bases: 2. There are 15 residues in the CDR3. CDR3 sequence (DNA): TGTGCCAGCAGCTTAGAACTAGCGGGAAACAATGAGCAGTTCTTC. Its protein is CASSLELAGNNEQFF.

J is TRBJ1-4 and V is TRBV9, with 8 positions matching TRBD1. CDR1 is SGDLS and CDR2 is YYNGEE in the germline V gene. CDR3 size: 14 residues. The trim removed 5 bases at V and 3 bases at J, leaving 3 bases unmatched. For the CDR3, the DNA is TGTGCCAGCAGTGGACAGGGCCCTAATGAAAAACTGTTTTTT. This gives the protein CASSGQGPNEKLFF.

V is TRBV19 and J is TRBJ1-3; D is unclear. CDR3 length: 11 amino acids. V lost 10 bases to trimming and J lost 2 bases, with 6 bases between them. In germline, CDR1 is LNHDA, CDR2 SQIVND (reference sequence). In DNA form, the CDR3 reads TGTGCCAAAGGACCTGGAAACACCATATATTTT. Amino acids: CAKGPGNTIYF.

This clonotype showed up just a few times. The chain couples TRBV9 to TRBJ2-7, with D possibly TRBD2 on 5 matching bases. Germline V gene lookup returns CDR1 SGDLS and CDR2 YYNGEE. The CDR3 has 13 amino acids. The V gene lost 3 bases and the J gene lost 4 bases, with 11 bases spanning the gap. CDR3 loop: CASSASGGYEQYF. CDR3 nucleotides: TGTGCCAGCAGCGCAAGCGGCGGATACGAGCAGTACTTC.

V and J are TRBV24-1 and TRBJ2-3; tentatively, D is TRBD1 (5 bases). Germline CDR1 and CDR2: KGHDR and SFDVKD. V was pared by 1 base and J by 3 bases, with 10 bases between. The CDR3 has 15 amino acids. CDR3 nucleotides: TGTGCCACCAGTGATTTCCACAAGGGGACAGATACGCAGTATTTT. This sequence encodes CATSDFHKGTDTQYF.

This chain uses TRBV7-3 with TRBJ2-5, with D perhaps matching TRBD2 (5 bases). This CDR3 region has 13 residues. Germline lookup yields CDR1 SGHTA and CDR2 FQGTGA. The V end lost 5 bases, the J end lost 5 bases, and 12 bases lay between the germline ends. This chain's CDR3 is CASSASPMETQYF. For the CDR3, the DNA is TGTGCCAGCAGCGCTAGCCCAATGGAGACCCAGTACTTC. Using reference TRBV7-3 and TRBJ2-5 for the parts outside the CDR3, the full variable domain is GAGVSQTPSNKVTEKGKYVELRCDPISGHTALYWYRQSLGQGPEFLIYFQGTGAADDSGLPNDRFFAVRPEGSVSTLKIQRTERGDSAVYLCASSASPMETQYFGPGTRLLVL.

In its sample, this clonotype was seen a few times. The CDR3 region has the DNA TGCAGTGCTAGAGATTGTCCGCTTGGAAGAGGGAGAGAAAAGCGCCCCTCTGGAAACACCATATATTTT. Translation: CSARDCPLGRGREKRPSGNTIYF. V gene TRBV20-1 combines with J gene TRBJ1-3; D call uncertain. The CDR3 contains 23 residues. In germline, CDR1 is DFQATT, CDR2 SNEGSKA (reference sequence). The V and J ends lost 0 bases and 0 bases respectively, with 33 bases between them.

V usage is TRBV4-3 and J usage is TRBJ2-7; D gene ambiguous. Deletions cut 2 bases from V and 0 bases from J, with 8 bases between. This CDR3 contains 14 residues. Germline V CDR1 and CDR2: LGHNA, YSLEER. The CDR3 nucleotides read TGCGCCAGCAGCCAAATCCACAGCTCCTACGAGCAGTACTTC. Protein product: CASSQIHSSYEQYF.

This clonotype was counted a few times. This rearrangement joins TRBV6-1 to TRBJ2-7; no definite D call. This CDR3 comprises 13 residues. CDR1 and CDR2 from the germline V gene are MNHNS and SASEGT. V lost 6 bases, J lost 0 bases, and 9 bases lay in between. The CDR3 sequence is CASRRQSSYEQYF. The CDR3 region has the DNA TGTGCCAGCAGACGACAAAGCTCCTACGAGCAGTACTTC.

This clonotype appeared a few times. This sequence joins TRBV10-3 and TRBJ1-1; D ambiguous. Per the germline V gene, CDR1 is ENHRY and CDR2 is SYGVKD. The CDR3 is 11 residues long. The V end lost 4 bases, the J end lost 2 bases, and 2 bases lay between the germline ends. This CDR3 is CAISGNTEAFF. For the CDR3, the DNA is TGTGCCATCAGTGGAAACACTGAAGCTTTCTTT.

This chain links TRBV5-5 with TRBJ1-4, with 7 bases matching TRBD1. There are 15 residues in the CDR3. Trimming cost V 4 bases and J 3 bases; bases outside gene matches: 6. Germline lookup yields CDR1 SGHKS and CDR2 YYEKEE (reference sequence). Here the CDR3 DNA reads TGTGCCAGCAGCCAAACAGGGGCCCCTAATGAAAAACTGTTTTTT. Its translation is CASSQTGAPNEKLFF.

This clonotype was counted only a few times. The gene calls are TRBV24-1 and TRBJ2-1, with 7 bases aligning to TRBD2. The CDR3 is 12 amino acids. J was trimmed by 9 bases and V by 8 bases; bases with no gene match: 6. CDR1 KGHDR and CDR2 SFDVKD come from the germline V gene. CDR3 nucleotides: TGTGCCACCACGGACGGCGGGGGTGAGCAGTTCTTC. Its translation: CATTDGGGEQFF.